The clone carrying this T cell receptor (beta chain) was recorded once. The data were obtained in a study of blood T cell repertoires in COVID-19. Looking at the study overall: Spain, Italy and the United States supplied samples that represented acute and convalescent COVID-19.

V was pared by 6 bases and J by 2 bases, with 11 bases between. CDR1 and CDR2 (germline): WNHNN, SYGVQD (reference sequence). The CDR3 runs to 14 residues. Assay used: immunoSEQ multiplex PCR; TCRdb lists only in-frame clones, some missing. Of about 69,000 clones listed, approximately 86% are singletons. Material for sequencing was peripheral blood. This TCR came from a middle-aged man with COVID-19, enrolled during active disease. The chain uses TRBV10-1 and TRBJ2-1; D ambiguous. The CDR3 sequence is CASSPTRPYNEQFF. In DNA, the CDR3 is TGCGCCAGCAGCCCGACTCGGCCCTACAATGAGCAGTTCTTC.